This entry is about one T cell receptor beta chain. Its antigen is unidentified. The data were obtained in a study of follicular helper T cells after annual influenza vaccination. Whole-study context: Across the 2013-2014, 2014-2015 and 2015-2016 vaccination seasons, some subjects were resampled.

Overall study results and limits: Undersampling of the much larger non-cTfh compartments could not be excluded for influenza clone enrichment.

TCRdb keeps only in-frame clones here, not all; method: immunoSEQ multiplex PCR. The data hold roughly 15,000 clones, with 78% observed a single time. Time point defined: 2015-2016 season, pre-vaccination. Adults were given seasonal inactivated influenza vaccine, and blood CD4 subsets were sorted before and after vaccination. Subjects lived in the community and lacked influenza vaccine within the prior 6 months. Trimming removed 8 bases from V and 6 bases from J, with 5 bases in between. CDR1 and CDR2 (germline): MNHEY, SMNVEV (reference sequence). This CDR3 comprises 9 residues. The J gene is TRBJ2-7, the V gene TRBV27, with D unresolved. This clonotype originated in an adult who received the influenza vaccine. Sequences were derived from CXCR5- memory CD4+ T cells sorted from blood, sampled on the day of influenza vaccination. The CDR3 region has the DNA TGTGCCAGCGGCTCCGAGCAGTACTTC. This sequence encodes CASGSEQYF.